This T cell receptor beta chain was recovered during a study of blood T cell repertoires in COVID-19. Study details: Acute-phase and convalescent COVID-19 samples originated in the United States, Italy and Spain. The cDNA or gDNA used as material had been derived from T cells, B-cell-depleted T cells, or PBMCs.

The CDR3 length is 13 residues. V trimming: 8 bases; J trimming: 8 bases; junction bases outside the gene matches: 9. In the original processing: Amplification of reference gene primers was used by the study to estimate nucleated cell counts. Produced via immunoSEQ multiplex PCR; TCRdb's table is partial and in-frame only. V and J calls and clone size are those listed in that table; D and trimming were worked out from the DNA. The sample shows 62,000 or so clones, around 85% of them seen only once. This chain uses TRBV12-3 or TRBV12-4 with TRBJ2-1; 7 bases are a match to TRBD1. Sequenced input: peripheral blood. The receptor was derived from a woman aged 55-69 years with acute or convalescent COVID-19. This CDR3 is CASARQGRDEQFF. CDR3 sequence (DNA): TGTGCCAGCGCCCGACAGGGCAGGGATGAGCAGTTCTTC.